The rows below give T cell receptor beta chains drawn from one sample of a study of cytomegalovirus exposure and HLA in healthy donors. Sequenced by immunoSEQ multiplex PCR; TCRdb stores in-frame clones only, minus some. The sample contains some 250,000 clones, around 81% of which appear only once. Material: PBMCs. These receptor sequences come from a woman aged 55-70 years in good health and CMV-seropositive. Both conserved end residues are part of each CDR3. D genes are given only for firm matches. A row's size may be missing; if present it is once, few, many or a size class.

>NA|NA|TRBJ2-7|TRBV6-6
TGTGCCAGCAGTCCTTCCTACGAGCAGTACTTC
CASSPSYEQYF
>NA|NA|TRBJ1-1|TRBV30
TGTGCCTGGAGCCGGGTCCTCATGAACACTGAAGCTTTCTTT
CAWSRVLMNTEAFF
>NA|NA|TRBJ2-7|TRBV18
TGTGCCAGCTCTCAGAGCGGTTTCTCCTACGAGCAGTACTTC
CASSQSGFSYEQYF
>NA|NA|TRBJ1-2|TRBV5-1
TGCGCCAGCAGCTTGAGGAGGGGCATTGACTATGGCTACACCTTC
CASSLRRGIDYGYTF
>NA|TRBD2|TRBJ2-1|TRBV2
TGTGCCAGCAGATCCGGGACTAGCGCCTACAATGAGCAGTTCTTC
CASRSGTSAYNEQFF
>once|TRBD1|TRBJ1-3|TRBV5-1
TGCGCCAGCAGCACCGCGACAGGGATTGAAGGAAACACCATATATTTT
CASSTATGIEGNTIYF
>once|TRBD1|TRBJ2-7|TRBV28
TGTGCCAGCCAGACAGGGCCCCTGTTAGAGCAGTACTTC
CASQTGPLLEQYF
>NA|NA|TRBJ2-5|TRBV15
TGTGCCACCAGCGGAGACAGGCTCCAAGAGACCCAGTACTTC
CATSGDRLQETQYF
>NA|TRBD2|TRBJ2-1|TRBV5-4
TGTGCCAGCAGCTGGATGGGAGGGCGTACTTACAATGAGCAGTTCTTC
CASSWMGGRTYNEQFF
>NA|TRBD1|TRBJ1-5|TRBV6-1
TGTGCCAGCAGTGAAGGGACAGGGGGGAAAGGCAATCAGCCCCAGCATTTT
CASSEGTGGKGNQPQHF
>NA|NA|TRBJ1-1|TRBV7-2
TGTGCCAGCAGCTTGGGCCTTGAAGCTTTCTTT
CASSLGLEAFF
>NA|TRBD1|TRBJ1-3|TRBV11-2
TGTGCCAGCAGCTTATGGACAGGGTCTAATCCTGGAAACACCATATATTTT
CASSLWTGSNPGNTIYF
>once|NA|TRBJ1-1|TRBV18
TGTGCCAGCTCACCTCGAGGGCGGTATCAGGGGGCTTTCTTT
CASSPRGRYQGAFF
>NA|TRBD2|TRBJ2-3|TRBV11-3
TGTGCCAGCAGCCCTTCGACTAGCGGGGCCACAGATACGCAGTATTTT
CASSPSTSGATDTQYF
>NA|TRBD1|TRBJ1-1|TRBV6-6
TGTGCCAGCATGGCAGGGGGGAGCACTGAAGCTTTCTTT
CASMAGGSTEAFF
>NA|TRBD1|TRBJ1-6|TRBV6-1
TGTGCCAGCAGAAAGACAGGGGACTCACCCCTCCACTTT
CASRKTGDSPLHF
>NA|NA|TRBJ1-1|TRBV28
TGTGCCAGTACGCAGGGAGGAAGGACTGAAGCTTTCTTT
CASTQGGRTEAFF
>NA|TRBD2|TRBJ2-1|TRBV19
TGTGCCAGTAGTATACTAGCGGGAGGGTCTAATGAGCAGTTCTTC
CASSILAGGSNEQFF
>few|NA|TRBJ2-3|TRBV4-2
TGTGCCAGCAGCCAAGAGGGGGGAATGAGCGGCCTTATTGCTACGCAGTATTTT
CASSQEGGMSGLIATQYF
>NA|NA|TRBJ2-7|TRBV4-1
TGCGCCAGCAGCCAATCCCAGACTAGAACGGGCGAGCAGTACTTC
CASSQSQTRTGEQYF
>NA|NA|TRBJ1-1|TRBV7-2
TGTGCCAGCAGCTTACAACAAAGCACTGAAGCTTTCTTT
CASSLQQSTEAFF
>NA|TRBD2|TRBJ2-3|TRBV13
TGTGCCAGCAGCTTAGGCCCGGCGGGAGTAACAGATACGCAGTATTTT
CASSLGPAGVTDTQYF
>few|TRBD2|TRBJ2-1|TRBV7-6
TGTGCCAGCAGCTTTAGCGGGAGGGCCCCCAATGAGCAGTTCTTC
CASSFSGRAPNEQFF
>once|TRBD1|TRBJ2-4|TRBV5-4
TGTGCCAGCAGCTTCCCGGGACAGGGAGAGGCCATTCAGTACTTC
CASSFPGQGEAIQYF
>once|TRBD1|TRBJ1-2|TRBV6-1
TGTGCCAGCAGTGAATATCACAGGGGGCCGCGCGGCTACACCTTC
CASSEYHRGPRGYTF
>few|NA|TRBJ1-4|TRBV5-1
TGCGCCAGCAGCTTGTTCCTCTCAACTAATGAAAAACTGTTTTTT
CASSLFLSTNEKLFF
>NA|NA|TRBJ1-5|TRBV15
TGTGCCACCAGCAGAGATATACAGATCTCTAGCAATCAGCCCCAGCATTTT
CATSRDIQISSNQPQHF
>NA|TRBD2|TRBJ2-1|TRBV27
TGTGCCAGCAGCCCACTAGCGGCCTCCTACAATGAGCAGTTCTTC
CASSPLAASYNEQFF
>NA|TRBD2|TRBJ2-7|TRBV14
TGTGCCAGCAGTTCCGGGACTAGCGGGAGGGCCGACTACGAGCAGTACTTC
CASSSGTSGRADYEQYF
>NA|TRBD1|TRBJ2-3|TRBV4-1
TGCGCCAGCAGCCGGGGACAGGGAGGGACAGATACGCAGTATTTT
CASSRGQGGTDTQYF
>NA|TRBD1|TRBJ2-7|TRBV10-1
TGCGCCAGCAGTGAGCCGGGGACAGGGTTCTACGAGCAGTACTTC
CASSEPGTGFYEQYF
>NA|TRBD2|TRBJ2-1|TRBV29-1
TGCAGCGTTGAAGGACTAGCGGAGGCAGGCTATGAGCAGTTCTTC
CSVEGLAEAGYEQFF
>NA|NA|TRBJ1-2|TRBV19
TGTGCCAGTAAGCAGGTATCAGGCTACACCTTC
CASKQVSGYTF
>NA|NA|TRBJ2-2|TRBV5-6
TGTGCCAGCAGCTTTCCCGGGTATGGCACCGGGGAGCTGTTTTTT
CASSFPGYGTGELFF
>NA|NA|TRBJ1-5|TRBV19
TGTGCCAGTAGTATTTCTAGGAATCAGCCCCAGCATTTT
CASSISRNQPQHF
>NA|TRBD2|TRBJ2-1|TRBV5-6
TGTGCCAGCAGCTTGAAGGGTAGCGGGAGTGAGAATGAGCAGTTCTTC
CASSLKGSGSENEQFF
>NA|TRBD1|TRBJ2-5|TRBV5-1
TGCGCCAGCAGCTTCTCAGGGGGCGAGGGGGGTATCCAGTACTTC
CASSFSGGEGGIQYF
>NA|TRBD2|TRBJ2-3|TRBV6-1
TGTGCCAGCAGGGTCCCGGGACTAGCGACAGATACGCAGTATTTT
CASRVPGLATDTQYF
>NA|NA|TRBJ1-2|TRBV20-1
TGCAGTGCTCCAGGGAACTATGGCTACACCTTC
CSAPGNYGYTF
>NA|NA|TRBJ1-5|TRBV4-2
TGTGCCAGCAGCCAAGATCGACGGGGGCAGCCCCAGCATTTT
CASSQDRRGQPQHF
>NA|NA|TRBJ1-4|TRBV7-2
TGTGCCAGCAGCCCCATGACGGGACAATATAAGGAAAAACTGTTTTTT
CASSPMTGQYKEKLFF
>NA|NA|TRBJ2-2|TRBV11-2
TGTGCCAGCAGCTTAGTCCAGACTGACACCGGGGAGCTGTTTTTT
CASSLVQTDTGELFF
>NA|NA|TRBJ1-2|TRBV7-9
TGTGCCAGCAGCCGGGACTATGGCTACACCTTC
CASSRDYGYTF
>NA|NA|TRBJ2-7|TRBV18
TGTGCCAGCTCACCAGACAGTTCGGGCGAGCAGTACTTC
CASSPDSSGEQYF
>NA|TRBD1|TRBJ1-2|TRBV19
TGTGCCAGTAGTATCGGGACAGGCGGCGGCTACACCTTC
CASSIGTGGGYTF